This TCR beta chain emerged from a study of cytomegalovirus exposure and HLA in healthy donors. Germline assignment: CDR1 SQVTM and CDR2 ANQGSEA. The germline V and J ends were trimmed by 3 bases and 4 bases, with 9 bases remaining between them. This CDR3 is 12 amino acids long. Primers for the PCR totalled 60 Vbeta and 13 Jbeta. Sequencing used immunoSEQ multiplex PCR; TCRdb keeps in-frame clones, though not all of them. Listed are about 170,000 clones; about 0.8% falls within the top ten. Of note for this clone: Its antigen is currently unknown.

Overall study findings and caveats: Previously analyzed data showed that most TCR beta V segments were productive at a frequency of about 90% or about 30%.

The chain combines TRBV29-1 with TRBJ1-1; no definite D call. Input material: PBMCs. The clonotype comes from a woman aged 18-29 years in good health and CMV-seropositive. In DNA form, the CDR3 reads TGCAGCGTTGATCTGGGCAGCACTGAAGCTTTCTTT. Protein: CSVDLGSTEAFF.